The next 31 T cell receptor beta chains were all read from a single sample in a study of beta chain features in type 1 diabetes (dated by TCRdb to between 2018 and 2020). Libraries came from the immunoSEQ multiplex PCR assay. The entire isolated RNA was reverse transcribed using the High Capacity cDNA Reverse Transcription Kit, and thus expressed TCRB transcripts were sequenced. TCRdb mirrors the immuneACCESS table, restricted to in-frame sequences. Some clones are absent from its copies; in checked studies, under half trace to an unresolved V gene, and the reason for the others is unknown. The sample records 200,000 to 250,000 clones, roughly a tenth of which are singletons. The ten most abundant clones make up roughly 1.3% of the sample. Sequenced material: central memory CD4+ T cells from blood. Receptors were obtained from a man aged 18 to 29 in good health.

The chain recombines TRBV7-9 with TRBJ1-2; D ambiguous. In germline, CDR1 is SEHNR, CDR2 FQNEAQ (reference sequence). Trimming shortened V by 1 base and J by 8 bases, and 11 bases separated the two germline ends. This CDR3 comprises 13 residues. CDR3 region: CASSLVAGDGYTF. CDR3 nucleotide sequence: TGTGCCAGCAGCTTAGTCGCGGGCGACGGCTACACCTTC. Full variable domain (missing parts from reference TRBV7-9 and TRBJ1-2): DTGVSQNPRHKITKRGQNVTFRCDPISEHNRLYWYRQTLGQGPEFLTYFQNEAQLEKSRLLSDRFSAERPKGSFSTLEIQRTEQGDSAMYLCASSLVAGDGYTFGSGTRLTVV.

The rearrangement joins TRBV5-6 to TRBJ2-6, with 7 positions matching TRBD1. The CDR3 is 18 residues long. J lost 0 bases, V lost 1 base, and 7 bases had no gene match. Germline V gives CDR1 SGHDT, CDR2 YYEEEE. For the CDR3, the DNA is TGTGCCAGCAGCTTGCCGGGACAGATGAGCTCTGGGGCCAACGTCCTGACTTTC. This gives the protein CASSLPGQMSSGANVLTF.

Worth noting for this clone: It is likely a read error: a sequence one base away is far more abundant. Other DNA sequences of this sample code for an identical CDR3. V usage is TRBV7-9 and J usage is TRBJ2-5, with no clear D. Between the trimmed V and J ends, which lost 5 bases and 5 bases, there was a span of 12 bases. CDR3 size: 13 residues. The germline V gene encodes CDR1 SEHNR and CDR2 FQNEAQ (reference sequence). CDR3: CASSPRIGETQYF. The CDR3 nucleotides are TGTGCCAGCAGCCCTCGGATCGGTGAGACCCAGTACTTC.

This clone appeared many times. The CDR3 protein is CATSRDAAGQETQYF. The CDR3 DNA reads as TGTGCCACCAGCAGAGATGCGGCGGGACAAGAGACCCAGTACTTC. This chain links TRBV15 with TRBJ2-5; tentatively, D is TRBD2 (6 bases). The CDR3 runs to 15 residues. The germline V gene has CDR1 LNHNV and CDR2 YYDKDF (reference sequence). Between the trimmed V and J ends, which lost 0 bases and 2 bases, there was a span of 10 bases.

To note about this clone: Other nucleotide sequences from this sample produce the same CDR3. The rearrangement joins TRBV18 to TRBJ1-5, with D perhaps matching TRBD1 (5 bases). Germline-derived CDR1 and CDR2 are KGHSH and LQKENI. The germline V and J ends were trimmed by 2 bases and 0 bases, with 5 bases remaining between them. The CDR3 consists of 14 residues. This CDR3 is CASSPGGSNQPQHF. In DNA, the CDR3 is TGTGCCAGCTCACCAGGGGGTAGCAATCAGCCCCAGCATTTT. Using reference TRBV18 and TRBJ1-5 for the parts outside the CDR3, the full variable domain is NAGVMQNPRHLVRRRGQEARLRCSPMKGHSHVYWYRQLPEEGLKFMVYLQKENIIDESGMPKERFSAEFPKEGPSILRIQQVVRGDSAAYFCASSPGGSNQPQHFGDGTRLSIL.

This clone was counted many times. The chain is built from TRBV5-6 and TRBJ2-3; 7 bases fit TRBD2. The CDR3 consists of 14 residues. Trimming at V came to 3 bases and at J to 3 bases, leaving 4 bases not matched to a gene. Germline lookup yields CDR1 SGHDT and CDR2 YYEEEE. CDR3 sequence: CASSWGSGTDTQYF. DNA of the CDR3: TGTGCCAGCAGCTGGGGTAGCGGGACAGATACGCAGTATTTT. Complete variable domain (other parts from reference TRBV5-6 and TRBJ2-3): DAGVTQSPTHLIKTRGQQVTLRCSPKSGHDTVSWYQQALGQGPQFIFQYYEEEERQRGNFPDRFSGHQFPNYSSELNVNALLLGDSALYLCASSWGSGTDTQYFGPGTRLTVL.

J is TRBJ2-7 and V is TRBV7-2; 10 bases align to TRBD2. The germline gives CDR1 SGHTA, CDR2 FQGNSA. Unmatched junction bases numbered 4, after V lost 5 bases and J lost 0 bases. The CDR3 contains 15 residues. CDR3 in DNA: TGTGCCAGCAGCGAAACTAGCGGGAACTCCTACGAGCAGTACTTC. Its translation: CASSETSGNSYEQYF.

CDR3 DNA sequence: TGCGCCAGCAGCAGGGCGAGCTCTGGAAACACCATATATTTT. It yields the protein CASSRASSGNTIYF. This rearrangement joins TRBV4-3 to TRBJ1-3; no firm D call. This CDR3 region has 14 residues. Germline V gene sequence: CDR1 LGHNA, CDR2 YSLEER. V shed 5 bases and J shed 0 bases, with 8 bases lying between them.

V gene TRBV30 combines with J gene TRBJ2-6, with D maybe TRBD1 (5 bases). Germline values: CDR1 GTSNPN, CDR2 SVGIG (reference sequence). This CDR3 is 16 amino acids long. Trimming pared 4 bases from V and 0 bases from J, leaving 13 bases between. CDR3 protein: CAWISGFFSGANVLTF. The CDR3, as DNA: TGTGCCTGGATTTCAGGGTTTTTCTCTGGGGCCAACGTCCTGACTTTC.

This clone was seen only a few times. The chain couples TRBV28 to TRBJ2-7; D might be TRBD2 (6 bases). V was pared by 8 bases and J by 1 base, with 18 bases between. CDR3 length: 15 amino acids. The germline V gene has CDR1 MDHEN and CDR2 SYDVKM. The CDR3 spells CASARLSGGSYEQYF. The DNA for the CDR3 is TGTGCCAGCGCCAGACTCTCTGGAGGGTCCTACGAGCAGTACTTC.

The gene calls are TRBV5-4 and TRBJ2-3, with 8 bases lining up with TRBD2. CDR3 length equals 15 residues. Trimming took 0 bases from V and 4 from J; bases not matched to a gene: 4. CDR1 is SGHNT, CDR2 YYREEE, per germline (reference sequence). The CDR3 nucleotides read TGTGCCAGCAGCTTGGAAAGCGGGAGTTCAGATACGCAGTATTTT. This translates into CASSLESGSSDTQYF.

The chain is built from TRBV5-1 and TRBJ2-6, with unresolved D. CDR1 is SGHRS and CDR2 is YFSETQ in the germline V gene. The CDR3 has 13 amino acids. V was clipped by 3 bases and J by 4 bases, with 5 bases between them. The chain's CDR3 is CASSSQGANVLTF. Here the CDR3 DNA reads TGCGCCAGCAGCTCTCAGGGGGCCAACGTCCTGACTTTC.

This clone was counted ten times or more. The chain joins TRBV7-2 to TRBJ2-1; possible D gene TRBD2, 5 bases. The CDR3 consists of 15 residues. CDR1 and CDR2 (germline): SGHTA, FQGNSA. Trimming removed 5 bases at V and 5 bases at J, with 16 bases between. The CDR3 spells CASSQKRVSHNEQFF. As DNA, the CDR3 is TGTGCCAGCAGCCAAAAGAGGGTTAGCCACAATGAGCAGTTCTTC.

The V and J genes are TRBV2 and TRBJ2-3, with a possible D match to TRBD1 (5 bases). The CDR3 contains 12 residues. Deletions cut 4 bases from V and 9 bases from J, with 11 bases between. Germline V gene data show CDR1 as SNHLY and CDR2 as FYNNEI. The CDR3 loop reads CASSGTSGTQYF. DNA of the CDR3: TGTGCCAGCAGTGGGACGTCAGGGACGCAGTATTTT. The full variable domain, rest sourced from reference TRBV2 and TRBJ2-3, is EPEVTQTPSHQVTQMGQEVILRCVPISNHLYFYWYRQILGQKVEFLVSFYNNEISEKSEIFDDQFSVERPDGSNFTLKIRSTKLEDSAMYFCASSGTSGTQYFGPGTRLTVL.

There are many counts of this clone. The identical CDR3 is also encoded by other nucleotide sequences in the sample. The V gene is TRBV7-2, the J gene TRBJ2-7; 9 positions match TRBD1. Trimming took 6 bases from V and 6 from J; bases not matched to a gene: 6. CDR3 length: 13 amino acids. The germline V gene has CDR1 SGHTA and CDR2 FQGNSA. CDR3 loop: CASSFTGGGEQYF. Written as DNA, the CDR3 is TGTGCCAGCAGTTTTACAGGGGGCGGCGAGCAGTACTTC.

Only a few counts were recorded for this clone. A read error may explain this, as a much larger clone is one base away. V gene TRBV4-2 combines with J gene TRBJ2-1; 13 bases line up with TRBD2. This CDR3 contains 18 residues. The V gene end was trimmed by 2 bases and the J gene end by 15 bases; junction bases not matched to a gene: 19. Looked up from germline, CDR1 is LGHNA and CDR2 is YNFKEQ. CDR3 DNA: TGTGCCAGCAGCCAATTGGCTCCCGGGACTAGCGGGACCCTTTCGCGGTTCTTC. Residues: CASSQLAPGTSGTLSRFF.

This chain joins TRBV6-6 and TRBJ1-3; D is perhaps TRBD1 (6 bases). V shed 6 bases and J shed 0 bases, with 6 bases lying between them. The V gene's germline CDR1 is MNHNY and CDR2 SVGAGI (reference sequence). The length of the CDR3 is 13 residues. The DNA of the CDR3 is TGTGCCAGCAGACAGGGCTCTGGAAACACCATATATTTT. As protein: CASRQGSGNTIYF.

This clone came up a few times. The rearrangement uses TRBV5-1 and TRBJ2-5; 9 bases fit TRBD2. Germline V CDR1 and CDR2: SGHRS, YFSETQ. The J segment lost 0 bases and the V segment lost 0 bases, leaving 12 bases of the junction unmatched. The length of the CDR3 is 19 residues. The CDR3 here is CASSLDPGLASNYQETQYF. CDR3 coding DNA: TGCGCCAGCAGCTTGGACCCGGGACTAGCATCAAACTACCAAGAGACCCAGTACTTC.

The CDR3 DNA reads as TGTGCCAGCAGCCAAGGGGAGATGACCTACGAGCAGTACTTC. This gives the protein CASSQGEMTYEQYF. This sequence joins TRBV5-4 and TRBJ2-7, with D tentatively TRBD1 or TRBD2 (5 bases each). CDR1 SGHNT and CDR2 YYREEE come from the germline V gene (reference sequence). This CDR3 has 14 amino acids. V lost 4 bases and J lost 2, with 13 bases in between.

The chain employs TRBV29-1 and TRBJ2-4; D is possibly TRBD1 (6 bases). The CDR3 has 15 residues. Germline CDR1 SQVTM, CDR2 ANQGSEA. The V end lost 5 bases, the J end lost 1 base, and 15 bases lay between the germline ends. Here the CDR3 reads CSVHPGDAAKNIQYF. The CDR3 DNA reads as TGCAGCGTTCACCCAGGGGACGCGGCCAAAAACATTCAGTACTTC. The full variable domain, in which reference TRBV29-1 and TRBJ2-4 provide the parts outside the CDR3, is SAVISQKPSRDICQRGTSLTIQCQVDSQVTMMFWYRQQPGQSLTLIATANQGSEATYESGFVIDKFPISRPNLTFSTLTVSNMSPEDSSIYLCSVHPGDAAKNIQYFGAGTRLSVL.

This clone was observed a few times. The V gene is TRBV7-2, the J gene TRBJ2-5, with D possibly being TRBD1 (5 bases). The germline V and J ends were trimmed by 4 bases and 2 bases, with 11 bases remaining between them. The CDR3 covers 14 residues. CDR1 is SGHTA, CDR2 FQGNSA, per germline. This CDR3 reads CASSYQGGQETQYF. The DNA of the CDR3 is TGTGCCAGCAGCTACCAGGGCGGTCAAGAGACCCAGTACTTC.

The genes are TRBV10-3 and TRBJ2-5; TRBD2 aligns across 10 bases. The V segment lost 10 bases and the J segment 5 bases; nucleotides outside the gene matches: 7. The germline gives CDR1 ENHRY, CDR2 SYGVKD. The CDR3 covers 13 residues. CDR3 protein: CATGLAELETQYF. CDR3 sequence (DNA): TGTGCCACTGGACTAGCGGAGCTTGAGACCCAGTACTTC.

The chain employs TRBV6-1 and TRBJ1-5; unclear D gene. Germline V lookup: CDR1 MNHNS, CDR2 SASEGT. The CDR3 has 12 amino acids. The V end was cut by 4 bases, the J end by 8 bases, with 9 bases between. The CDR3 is CASSAPDEPQHF. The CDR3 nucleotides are TGTGCCAGCAGTGCCCCGGACGAGCCCCAGCATTTT.

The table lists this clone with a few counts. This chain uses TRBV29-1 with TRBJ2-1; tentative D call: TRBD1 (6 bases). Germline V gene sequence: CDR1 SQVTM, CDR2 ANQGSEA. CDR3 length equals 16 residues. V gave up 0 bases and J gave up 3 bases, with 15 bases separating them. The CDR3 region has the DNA TGCAGCGTTGAAGATCGAAGGGGGAAGAACTACAATGAGCAGTTCTTC. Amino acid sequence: CSVEDRRGKNYNEQFF.

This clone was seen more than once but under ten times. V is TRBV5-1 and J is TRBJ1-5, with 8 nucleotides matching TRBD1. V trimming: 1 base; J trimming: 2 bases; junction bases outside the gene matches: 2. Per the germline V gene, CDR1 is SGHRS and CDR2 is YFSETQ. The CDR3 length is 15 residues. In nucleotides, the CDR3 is TGCGCCAGCAGCTTGACAGGGGGAGGCAATCAGCCCCAGCATTTT. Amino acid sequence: CASSLTGGGNQPQHF.

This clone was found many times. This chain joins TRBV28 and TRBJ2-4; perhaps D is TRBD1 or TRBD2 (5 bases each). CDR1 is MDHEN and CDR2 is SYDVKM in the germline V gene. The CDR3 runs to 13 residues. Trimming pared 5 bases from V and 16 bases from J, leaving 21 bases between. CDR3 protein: CASSAPGPEVGYF. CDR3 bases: TGTGCCAGCAGTGCACCGGGACCCGAAGTTGGATACTTC.

CDR3 region: CASGDSGANVLTF. Here the CDR3 DNA reads TGTGCCAGCGGGGATTCTGGGGCCAACGTCCTGACTTTC. The gene calls are TRBV6-6 and TRBJ2-6; D not certain. Germline V gene lookup returns CDR1 MNHNY and CDR2 SVGAGI (reference sequence). CDR3 size: 13 residues. V was clipped by 8 bases and J by 1 base, with 6 bases between them.

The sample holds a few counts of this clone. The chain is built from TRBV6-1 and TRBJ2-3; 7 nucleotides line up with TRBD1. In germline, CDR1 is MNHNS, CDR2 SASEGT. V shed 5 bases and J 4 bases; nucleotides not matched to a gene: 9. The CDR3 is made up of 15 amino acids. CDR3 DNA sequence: TGTGCCAGCAGTTTAGACGACAGGGCGGCAGATACGCAGTATTTT. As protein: CASSLDDRAADTQYF.

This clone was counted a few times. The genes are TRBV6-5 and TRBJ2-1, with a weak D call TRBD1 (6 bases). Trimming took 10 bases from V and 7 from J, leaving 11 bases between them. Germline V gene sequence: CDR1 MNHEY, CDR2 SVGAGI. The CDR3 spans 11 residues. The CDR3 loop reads CATTGNNEQFF. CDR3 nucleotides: TGTGCCACTACAGGGAATAATGAGCAGTTCTTC.

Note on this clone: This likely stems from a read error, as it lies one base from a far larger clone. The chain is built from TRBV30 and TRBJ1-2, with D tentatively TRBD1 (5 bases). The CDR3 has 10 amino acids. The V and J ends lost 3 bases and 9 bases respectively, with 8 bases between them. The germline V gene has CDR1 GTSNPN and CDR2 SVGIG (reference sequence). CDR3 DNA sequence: TGTGCCTGGAGGGGACCGCGCTACACCTTC. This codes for CAWRGPRYTF. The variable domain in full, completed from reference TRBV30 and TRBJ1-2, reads SQTIHQWPATLVQPVGSPLSLECTVEGTSNPNLYWYRQAAGRGLQLLFYSVGIGQISSEVPQNLSASRPQDRQFILSSKKLLLSDSGFYLCAWRGPRYTFGSGTRLTVV.

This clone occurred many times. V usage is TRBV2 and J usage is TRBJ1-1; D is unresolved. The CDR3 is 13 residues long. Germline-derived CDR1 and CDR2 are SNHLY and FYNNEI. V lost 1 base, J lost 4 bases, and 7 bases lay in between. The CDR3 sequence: CASSEGWVTEAFF. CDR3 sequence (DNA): TGTGCCAGCAGTGAAGGATGGGTCACTGAAGCTTTCTTT.